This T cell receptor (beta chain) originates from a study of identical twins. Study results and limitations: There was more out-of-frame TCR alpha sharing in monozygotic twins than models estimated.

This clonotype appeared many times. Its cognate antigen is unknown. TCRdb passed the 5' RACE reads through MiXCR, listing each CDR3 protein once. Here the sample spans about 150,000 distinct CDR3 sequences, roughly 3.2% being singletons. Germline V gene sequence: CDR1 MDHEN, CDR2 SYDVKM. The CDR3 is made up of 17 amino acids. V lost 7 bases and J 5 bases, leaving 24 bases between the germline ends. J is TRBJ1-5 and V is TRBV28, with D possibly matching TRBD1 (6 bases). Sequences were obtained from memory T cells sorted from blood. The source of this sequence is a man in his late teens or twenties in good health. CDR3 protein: CASKITGRAGVDQPQHF. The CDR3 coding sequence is TGTGCCAGCAAGATCACCGGACGGGCAGGGGTGGATCAGCCCCAGCATTTT.